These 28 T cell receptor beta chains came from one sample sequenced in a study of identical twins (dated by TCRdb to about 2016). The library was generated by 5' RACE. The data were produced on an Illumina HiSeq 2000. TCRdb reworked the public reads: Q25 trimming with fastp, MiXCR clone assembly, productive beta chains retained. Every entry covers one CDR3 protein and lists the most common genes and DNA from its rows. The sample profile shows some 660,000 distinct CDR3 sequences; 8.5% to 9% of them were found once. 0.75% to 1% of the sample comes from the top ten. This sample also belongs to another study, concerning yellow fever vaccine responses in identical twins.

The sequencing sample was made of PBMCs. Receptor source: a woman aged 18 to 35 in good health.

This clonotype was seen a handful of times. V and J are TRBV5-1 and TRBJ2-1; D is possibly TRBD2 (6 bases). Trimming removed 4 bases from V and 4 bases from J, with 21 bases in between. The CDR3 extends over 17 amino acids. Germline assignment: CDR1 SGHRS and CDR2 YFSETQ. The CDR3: CASSRPPGGTLYNEQFF. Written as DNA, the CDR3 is TGCGCCAGCAGCCGCCCCCCGGGCGGGACGCTTTACAATGAGCAGTTCTTC.

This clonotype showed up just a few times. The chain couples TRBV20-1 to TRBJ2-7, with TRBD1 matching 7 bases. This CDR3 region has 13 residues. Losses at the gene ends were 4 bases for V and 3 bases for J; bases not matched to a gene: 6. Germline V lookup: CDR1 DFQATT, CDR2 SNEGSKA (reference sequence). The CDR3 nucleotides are TGCAGTGCTACCTTAAGGGGGCGCTACGAGCAGTACTTC. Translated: CSATLRGRYEQYF.

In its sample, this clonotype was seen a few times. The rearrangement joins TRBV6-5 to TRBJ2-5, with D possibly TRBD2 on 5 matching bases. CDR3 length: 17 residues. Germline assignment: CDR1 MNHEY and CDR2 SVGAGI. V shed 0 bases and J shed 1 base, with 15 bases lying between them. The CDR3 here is CASSYSQNRGTQETQYF. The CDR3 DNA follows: TGTGCCAGCAGTTACTCTCAGAATCGGGGTACCCAAGAGACCCAGTACTTC.

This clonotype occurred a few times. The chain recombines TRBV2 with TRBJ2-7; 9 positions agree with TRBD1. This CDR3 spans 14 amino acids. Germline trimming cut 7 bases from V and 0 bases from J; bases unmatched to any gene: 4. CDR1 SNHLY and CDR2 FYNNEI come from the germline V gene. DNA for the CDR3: TGTGCCAGCACTAGGACAGGGGCCTCCTACGAGCAGTACTTC. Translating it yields CASTRTGASYEQYF.

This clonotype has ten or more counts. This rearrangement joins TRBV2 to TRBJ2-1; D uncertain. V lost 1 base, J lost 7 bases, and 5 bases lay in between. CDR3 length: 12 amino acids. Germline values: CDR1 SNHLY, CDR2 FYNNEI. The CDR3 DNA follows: TGTGCCAGCAGTGAAGTTAGGAATGAGCAGTTCTTC. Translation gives CASSEVRNEQFF.

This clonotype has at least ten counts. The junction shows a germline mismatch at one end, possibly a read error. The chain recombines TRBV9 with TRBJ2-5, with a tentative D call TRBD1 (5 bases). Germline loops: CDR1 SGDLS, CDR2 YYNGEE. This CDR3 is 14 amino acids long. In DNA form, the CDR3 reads TGTGCCAGCAGCGAGGGGCTTTGGCAAGGGACCCAGTACTTC. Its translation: CASSEGLWQGTQYF.

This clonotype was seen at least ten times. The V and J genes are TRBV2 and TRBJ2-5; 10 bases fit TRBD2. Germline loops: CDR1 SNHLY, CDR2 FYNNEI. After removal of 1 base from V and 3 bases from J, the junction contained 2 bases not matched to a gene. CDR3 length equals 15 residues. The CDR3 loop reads CASSEVLAGEETQYF. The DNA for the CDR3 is TGTGCCAGCAGTGAAGTTCTAGCGGGGGAAGAGACCCAGTACTTC.

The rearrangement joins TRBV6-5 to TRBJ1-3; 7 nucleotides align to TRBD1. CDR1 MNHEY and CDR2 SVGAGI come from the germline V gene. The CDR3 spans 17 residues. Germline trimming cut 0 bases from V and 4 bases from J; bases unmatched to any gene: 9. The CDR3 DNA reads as TGTGCCAGCAGTTACTCTGGCGAGACAGGGAAAGGAAACACCATATATTTT. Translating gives CASSYSGETGKGNTIYF.

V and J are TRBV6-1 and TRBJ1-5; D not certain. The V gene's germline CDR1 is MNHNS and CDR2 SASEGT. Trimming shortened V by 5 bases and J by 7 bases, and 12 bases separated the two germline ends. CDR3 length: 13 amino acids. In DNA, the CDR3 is TGTGCCAGCAGTCGACGTCACGAACAGCCCCAGCATTTT. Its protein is CASSRRHEQPQHF.

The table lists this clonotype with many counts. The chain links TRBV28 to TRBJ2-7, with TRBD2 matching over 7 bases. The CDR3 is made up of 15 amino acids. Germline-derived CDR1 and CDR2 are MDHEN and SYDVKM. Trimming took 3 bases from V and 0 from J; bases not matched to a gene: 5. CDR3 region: CASSLVGGNSYEQYF. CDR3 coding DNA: TGTGCCAGCAGTTTGGTGGGAGGGAACTCCTACGAGCAGTACTTC. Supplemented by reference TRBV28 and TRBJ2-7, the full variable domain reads DVKVTQSSRYLVKRTGEKVFLECVQDMDHENMFWYRQDPGLGLRLIYFSYDVKMKEKGDIPEGYSVSREKKERFSLILESASTNQTSMYLCASSLVGGNSYEQYFGPGTRLTVT.

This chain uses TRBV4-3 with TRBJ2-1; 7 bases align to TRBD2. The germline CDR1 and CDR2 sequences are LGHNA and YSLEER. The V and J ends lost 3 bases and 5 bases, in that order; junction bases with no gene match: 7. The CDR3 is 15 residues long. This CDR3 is CASSHTAGWNNEQFF. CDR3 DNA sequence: TGCGCCAGCAGCCATACAGCGGGATGGAACAATGAGCAGTTCTTC.

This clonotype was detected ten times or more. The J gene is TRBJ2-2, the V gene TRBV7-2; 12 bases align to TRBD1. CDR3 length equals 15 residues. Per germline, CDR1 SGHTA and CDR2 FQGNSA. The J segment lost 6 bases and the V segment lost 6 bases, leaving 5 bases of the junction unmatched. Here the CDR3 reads CASRGQGAYAGELFF. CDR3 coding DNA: TGTGCCAGCAGGGGACAGGGGGCGTATGCCGGGGAGCTGTTTTTT. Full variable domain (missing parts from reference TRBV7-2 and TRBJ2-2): GAGVSQSPSNKVTEKGKDVELRCDPISGHTALYWYRQSLGQGLEFLIYFQGNSAPDKSGLPSDRFSAERTGGSVSTLTIQRTQQEDSAVYLCASRGQGAYAGELFFGEGSRLTVL.

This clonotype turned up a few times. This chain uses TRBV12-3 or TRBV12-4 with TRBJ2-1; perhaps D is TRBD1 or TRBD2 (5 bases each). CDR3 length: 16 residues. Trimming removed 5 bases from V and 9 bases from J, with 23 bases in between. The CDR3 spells CASSRPGRGIQGEQFF. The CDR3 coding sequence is TGTGCCAGCAGTAGACCGGGCAGAGGGATTCAGGGTGAGCAGTTCTTC.

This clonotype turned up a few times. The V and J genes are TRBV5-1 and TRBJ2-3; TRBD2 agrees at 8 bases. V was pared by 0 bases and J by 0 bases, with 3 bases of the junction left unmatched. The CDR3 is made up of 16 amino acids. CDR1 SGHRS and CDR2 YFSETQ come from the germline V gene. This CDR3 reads CASSLALAVSTDTQYF. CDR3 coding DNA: TGCGCCAGCAGCTTGGCACTAGCGGTTAGCACAGATACGCAGTATTTT.

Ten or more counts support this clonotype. CDR3: CASSQYQGGELFF. The CDR3 DNA sequence: TGTGCCAGCAGCCAATATCAGGGAGGGGAGCTGTTTTTT. The chain joins TRBV3-1 to TRBJ2-2; possible D gene TRBD1, 5 bases. The V end was cut by 2 bases, the J end by 8 bases, with 9 bases between. The CDR3 runs 13 residues. Per germline, CDR1 LGHDT and CDR2 YNNKEL (reference sequence).

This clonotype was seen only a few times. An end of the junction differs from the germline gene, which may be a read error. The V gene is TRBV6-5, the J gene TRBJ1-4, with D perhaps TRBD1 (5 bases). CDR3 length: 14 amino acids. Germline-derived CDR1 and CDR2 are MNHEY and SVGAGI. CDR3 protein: CASSWIQANEKLFF. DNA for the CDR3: TGTGCCAGCAGTTGGATACAGGCTAACGAAAAACTGTTTTTT.

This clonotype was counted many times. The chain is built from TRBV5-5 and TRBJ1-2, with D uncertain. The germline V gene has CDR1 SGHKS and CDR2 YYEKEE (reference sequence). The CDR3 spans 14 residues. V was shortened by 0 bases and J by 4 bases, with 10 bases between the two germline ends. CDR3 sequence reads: CASSLGASGYGYTF. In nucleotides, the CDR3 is TGTGCCAGCAGCTTGGGGGCTTCCGGCTATGGCTACACCTTC.

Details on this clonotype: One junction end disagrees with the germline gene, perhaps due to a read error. The CDR3 sequence is CACSLVSLITTNEKLFF. The CDR3 DNA reads TGTGCCTGCAGTTTAGTTTCACTGATCACAACTAATGAAAAACTGTTTTTT. The V call is TRBV12-3 or TRBV12-4, the J call TRBJ1-4; D is uncertain. The CDR3 length is 17 residues.

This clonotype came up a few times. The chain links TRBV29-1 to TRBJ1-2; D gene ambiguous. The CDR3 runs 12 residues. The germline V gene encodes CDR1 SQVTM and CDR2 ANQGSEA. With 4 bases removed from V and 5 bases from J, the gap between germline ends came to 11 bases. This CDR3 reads CSVVRQLYGYTF. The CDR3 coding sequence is TGCAGCGTTGTTCGTCAGCTTTATGGCTACACCTTC.

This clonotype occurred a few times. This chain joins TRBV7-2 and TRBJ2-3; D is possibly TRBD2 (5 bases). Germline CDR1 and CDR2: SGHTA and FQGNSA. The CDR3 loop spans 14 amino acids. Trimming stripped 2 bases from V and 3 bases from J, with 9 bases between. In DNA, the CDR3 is TGTGCCAGCAGCTTAAGAGGGCCGACAGATACGCAGTATTTT. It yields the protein CASSLRGPTDTQYF.

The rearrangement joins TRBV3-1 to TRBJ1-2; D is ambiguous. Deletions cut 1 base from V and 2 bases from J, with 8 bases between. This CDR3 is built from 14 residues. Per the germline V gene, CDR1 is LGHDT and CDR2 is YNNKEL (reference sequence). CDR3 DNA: TGTGCCAGCAGCCAAGTTGGCACCAACTATGGCTACACCTTC. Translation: CASSQVGTNYGYTF.

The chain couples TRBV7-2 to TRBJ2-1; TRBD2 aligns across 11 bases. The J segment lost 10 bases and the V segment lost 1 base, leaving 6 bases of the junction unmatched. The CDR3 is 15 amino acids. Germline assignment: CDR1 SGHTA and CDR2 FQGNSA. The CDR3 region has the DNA TGTGCCAGCAGCTTAGTGGCTAGCGGGAGGTCGGAGCAGTTCTTC. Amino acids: CASSLVASGRSEQFF.

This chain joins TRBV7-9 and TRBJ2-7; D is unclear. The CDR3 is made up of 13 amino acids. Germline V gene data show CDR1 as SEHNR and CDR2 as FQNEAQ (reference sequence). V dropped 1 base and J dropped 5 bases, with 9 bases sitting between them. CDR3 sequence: CASSLEVLNEQYF. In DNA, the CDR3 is TGTGCCAGCAGCTTAGAAGTGCTCAACGAGCAGTACTTC.

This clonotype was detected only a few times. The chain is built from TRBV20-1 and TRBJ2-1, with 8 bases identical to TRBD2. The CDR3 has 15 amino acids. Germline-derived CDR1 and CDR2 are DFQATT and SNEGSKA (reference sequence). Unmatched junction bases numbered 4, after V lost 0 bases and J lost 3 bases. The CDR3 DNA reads TGCAGTGCTAGAGAAGGGACTAGAGACTACAATGAGCAGTTCTTC. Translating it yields CSAREGTRDYNEQFF.

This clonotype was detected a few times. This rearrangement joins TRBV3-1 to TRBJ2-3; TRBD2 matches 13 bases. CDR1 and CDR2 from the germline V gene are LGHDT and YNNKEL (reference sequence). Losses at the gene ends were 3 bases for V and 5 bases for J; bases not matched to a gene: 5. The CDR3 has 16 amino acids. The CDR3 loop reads CASSHSGLAGVDTQYF. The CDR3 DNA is TGTGCCAGCAGCCATTCCGGACTAGCGGGGGTAGATACGCAGTATTTT.

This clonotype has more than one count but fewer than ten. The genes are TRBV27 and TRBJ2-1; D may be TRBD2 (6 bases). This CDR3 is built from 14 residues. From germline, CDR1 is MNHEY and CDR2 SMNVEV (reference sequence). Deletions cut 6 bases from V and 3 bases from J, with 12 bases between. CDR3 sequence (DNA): TGTGCCAGCAGAGAGGGACTGCGCTACAATGAGCAGTTCTTC. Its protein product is CASREGLRYNEQFF.

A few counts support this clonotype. CDR3 region: CASSFRDRGSAVFF. In nucleotides, the CDR3 is TGCGCCAGCAGCTTCCGGGACAGGGGATCGGCTGTGTTTTTT. J is TRBJ2-2 and V is TRBV4-1; 10 bases fit TRBD1. J was trimmed by 15 bases and V by 5 bases; bases with no gene match: 12. From germline, CDR1 is MGHRA and CDR2 YSYEKL. This CDR3 has 14 residues.

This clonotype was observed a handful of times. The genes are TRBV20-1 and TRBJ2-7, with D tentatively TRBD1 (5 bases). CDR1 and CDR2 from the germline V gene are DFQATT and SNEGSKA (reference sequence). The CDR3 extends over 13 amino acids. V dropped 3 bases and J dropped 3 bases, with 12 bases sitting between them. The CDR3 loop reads CSARTEFNYEQYF. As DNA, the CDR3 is TGCAGTGCTAGGACAGAGTTTAACTACGAGCAGTACTTC.